This TCR beta chain was documented in a study of tumor-infiltrating lymphocytes in primary liver carcinoma. Study information: Ages ranged from 30 to 69, with HCC or mixed HCC-cholangiocarcinoma.

V lost 0 bases and J lost 12; bases outside the gene matches: 17. Germline lookup yields CDR1 MNHNY and CDR2 SVGAGI (reference sequence). This CDR3 is built from 16 residues. Between roughly 17 and 31 mg of unsorted bulk tissue served as the source from which RNA and DNA were co-extracted. Total RNA amounting to 450 to 500 ng was the source from which TCR beta cDNA was made with a constant-region primer. A slightly modified ARM-PCR protocol with three nested multiplex PCR rounds produced these TCR beta libraries. It was with TRBV1-TRBV30 forward primers and a C-beta reverse primer that the first two PCR rounds were run, at roughly 10 cycles each. MiXCR was run by TCRdb on the multiplex PCR reads, yielding one entry per CDR3 protein. Seen here are 110,000 or so distinct CDR3 sequences, roughly 80% observed once, and the top ten hold approximately 21%.

This sequence joins TRBV6-6 and TRBJ2-7; 7 bases are shared with TRBD2. The sequenced sample consisted of liver tumor tissue from sampling region 3. As to subset: tumor region T3, left-lateral pole. The TCR was taken from a man aged 40-49 years with primary liver carcinoma and hepatitis B virus infection. CDR3 in amino acids: CASSYSIPGAGDSMYF. CDR3 DNA sequence: TGTGCCAGCAGTTACTCCATCCCCGGGGCGGGGGACTCTATGTACTTC.